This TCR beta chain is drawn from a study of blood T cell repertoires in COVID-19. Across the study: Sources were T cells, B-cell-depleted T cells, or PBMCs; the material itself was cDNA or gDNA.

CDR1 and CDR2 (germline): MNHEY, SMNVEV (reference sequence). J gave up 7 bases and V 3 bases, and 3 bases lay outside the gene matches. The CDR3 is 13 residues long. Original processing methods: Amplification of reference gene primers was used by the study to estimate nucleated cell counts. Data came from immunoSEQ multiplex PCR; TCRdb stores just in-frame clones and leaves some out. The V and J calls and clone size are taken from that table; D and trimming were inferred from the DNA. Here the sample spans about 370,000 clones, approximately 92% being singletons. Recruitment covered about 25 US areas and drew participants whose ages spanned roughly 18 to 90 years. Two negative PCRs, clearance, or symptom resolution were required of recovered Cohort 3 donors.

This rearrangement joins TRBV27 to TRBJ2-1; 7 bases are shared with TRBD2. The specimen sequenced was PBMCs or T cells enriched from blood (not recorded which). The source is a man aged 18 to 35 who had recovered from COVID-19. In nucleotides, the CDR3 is TGTGCCAGCAGTTTGGACGGGAGGAATGAGCAGTTCTTC. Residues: CASSLDGRNEQFF.